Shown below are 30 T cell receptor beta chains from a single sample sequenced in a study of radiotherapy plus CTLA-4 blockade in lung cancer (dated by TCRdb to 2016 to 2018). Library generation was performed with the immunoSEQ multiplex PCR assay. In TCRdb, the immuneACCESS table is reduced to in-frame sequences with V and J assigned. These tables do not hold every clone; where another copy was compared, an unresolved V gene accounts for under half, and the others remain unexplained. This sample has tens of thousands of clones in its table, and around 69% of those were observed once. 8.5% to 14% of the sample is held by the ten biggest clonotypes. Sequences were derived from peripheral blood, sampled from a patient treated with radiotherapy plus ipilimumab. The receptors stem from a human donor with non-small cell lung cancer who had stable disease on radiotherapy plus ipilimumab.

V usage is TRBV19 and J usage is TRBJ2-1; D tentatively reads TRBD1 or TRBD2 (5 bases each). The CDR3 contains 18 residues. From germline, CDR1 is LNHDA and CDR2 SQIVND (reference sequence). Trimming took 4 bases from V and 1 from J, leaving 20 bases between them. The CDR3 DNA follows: TGTGCCAGTAGTAGTTCCGGGGCATGGAGTATGTCCTACAATGAGCAGTTCTTC. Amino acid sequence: CASSSSGAWSMSYNEQFF.

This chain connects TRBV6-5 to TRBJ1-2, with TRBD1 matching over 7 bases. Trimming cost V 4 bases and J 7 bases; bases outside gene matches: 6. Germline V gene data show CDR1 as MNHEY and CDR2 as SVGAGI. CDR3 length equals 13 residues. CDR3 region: CASSLDREGGYTF. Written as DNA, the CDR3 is TGTGCCAGCAGTTTAGACAGGGAAGGTGGCTACACCTTC.

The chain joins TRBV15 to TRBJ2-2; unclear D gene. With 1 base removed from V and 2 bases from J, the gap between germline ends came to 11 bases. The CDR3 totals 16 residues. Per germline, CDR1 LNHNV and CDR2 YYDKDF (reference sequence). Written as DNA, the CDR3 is TGTGCCACCAGCAGAGTAGGGATAGGTAACACCGGGGAGCTGTTTTTT. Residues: CATSRVGIGNTGELFF.

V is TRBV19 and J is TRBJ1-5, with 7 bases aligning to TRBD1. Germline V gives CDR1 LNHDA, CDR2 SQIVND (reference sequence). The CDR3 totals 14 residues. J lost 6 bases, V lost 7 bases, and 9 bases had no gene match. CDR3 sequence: CASTKGQGGQPQHF. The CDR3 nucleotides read TGTGCCAGTACTAAGGGGCAGGGGGGTCAGCCCCAGCATTTT.

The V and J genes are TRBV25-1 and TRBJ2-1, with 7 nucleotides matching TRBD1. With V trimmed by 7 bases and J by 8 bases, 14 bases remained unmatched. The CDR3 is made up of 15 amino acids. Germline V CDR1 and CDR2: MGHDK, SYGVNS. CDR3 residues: CASTLSRDRVYEQFF. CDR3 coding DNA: TGTGCCAGCACCTTATCCCGGGACAGAGTCTATGAGCAGTTCTTC.

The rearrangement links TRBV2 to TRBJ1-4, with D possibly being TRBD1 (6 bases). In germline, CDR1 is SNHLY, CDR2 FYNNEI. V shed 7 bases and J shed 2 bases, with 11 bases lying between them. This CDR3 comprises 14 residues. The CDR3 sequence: CASNRGATNEKLFF. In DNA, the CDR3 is TGTGCCAGCAATCGGGGGGCTACTAATGAAAAACTGTTTTTT. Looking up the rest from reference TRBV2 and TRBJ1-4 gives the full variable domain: EPEVTQTPSHQVTQMGQEVILRCVPISNHLYFYWYRQILGQKVEFLVSFYNNEISEKSEIFDDQFSVERPDGSNFTLKIRSTKLEDSAMYFCASNRGATNEKLFFGSGTQLSVL.

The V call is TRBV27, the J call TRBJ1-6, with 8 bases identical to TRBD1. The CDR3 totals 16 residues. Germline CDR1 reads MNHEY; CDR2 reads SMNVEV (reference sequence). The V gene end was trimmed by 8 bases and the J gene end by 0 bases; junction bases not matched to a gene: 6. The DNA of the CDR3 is TGTGCCAGCGGCCGGGACAGGAGCTCCTATAATTCACCCCTCCACTTT. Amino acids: CASGRDRSSYNSPLHF.

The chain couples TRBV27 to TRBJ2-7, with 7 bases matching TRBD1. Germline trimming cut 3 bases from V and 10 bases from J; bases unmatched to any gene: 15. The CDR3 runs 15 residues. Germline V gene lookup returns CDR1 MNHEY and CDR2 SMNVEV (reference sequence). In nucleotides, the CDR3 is TGTGCCAGCAGTTTTACCACAGGGGCCACAGGGGCTCAGTACTTC. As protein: CASSFTTGATGAQYF.

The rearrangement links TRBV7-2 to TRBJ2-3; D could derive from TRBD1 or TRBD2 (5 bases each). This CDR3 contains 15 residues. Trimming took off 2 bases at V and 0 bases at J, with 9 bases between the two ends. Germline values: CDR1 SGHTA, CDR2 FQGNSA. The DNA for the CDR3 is TGTGCCAGCAGCTTAAGGGACGGAAGCACAGATACGCAGTATTTT. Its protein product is CASSLRDGSTDTQYF.

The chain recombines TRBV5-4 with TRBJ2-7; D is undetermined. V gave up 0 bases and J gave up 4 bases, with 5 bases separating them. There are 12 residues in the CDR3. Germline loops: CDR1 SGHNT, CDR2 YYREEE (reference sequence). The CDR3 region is CASSLDRYEQYF. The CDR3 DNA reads TGTGCCAGCAGCTTGGATAGGTACGAGCAGTACTTC.

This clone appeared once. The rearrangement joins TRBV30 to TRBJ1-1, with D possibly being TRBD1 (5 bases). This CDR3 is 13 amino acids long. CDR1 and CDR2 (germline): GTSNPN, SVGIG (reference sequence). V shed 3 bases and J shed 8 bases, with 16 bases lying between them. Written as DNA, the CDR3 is TGTGCCTGGAGACCCGGACATTCGGGGGAAGCTTTCTTT. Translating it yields CAWRPGHSGEAFF. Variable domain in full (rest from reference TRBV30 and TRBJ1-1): SQTIHQWPATLVQPVGSPLSLECTVEGTSNPNLYWYRQAAGRGLQLLFYSVGIGQISSEVPQNLSASRPQDRQFILSSKKLLLSDSGFYLCAWRPGHSGEAFFGQGTRLTVV.

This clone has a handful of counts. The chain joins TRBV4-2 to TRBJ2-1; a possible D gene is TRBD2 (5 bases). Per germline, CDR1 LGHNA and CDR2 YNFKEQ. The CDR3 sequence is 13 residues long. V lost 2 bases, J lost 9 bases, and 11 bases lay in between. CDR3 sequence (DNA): TGTGCCAGCAGCCAAATCGGGGAATTTGAGCAGTTCTTC. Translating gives CASSQIGEFEQFF.

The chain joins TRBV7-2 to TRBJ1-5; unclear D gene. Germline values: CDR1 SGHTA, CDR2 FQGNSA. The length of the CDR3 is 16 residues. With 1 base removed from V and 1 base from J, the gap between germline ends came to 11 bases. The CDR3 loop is CASSLGVLGSNQPQHF. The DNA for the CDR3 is TGTGCCAGCAGCTTAGGGGTATTGGGGAGCAATCAGCCCCAGCATTTT.

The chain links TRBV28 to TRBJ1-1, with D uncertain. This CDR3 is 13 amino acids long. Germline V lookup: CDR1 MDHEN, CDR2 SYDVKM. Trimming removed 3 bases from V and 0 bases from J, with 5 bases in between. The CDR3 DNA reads TGTGCCAGCAGTTTTAGGATGAACACTGAAGCTTTCTTT. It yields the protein CASSFRMNTEAFF.

This CDR3 reads CASSLYDMNTEAFF. The CDR3 bases are TGTGCCAGCAGTTTGTACGATATGAACACTGAAGCTTTCTTT. This chain joins TRBV28 and TRBJ1-1; D remains ambiguous. The CDR3 totals 14 residues. CDR1 and CDR2 (germline): MDHEN, SYDVKM. The V end lost 3 bases, the J end lost 0 bases, and 8 bases lay between the germline ends.

Here the CDR3 reads CASSVMGLAEGETQYF. DNA of the CDR3: TGTGCCAGCAGCGTAATGGGACTAGCGGAAGGAGAGACCCAGTACTTC. The chain links TRBV9 to TRBJ2-5; 11 bases line up with TRBD2. This CDR3 has 16 amino acids. Germline lookup yields CDR1 SGDLS and CDR2 YYNGEE. With V trimmed by 1 base and J by 4 bases, 6 bases remained unmatched.

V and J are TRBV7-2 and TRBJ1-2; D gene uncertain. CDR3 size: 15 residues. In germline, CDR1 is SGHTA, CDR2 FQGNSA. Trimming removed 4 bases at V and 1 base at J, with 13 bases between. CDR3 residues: CASSYRGSLNYGYTF. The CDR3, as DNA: TGTGCCAGCAGCTATCGAGGGTCGCTTAACTATGGCTACACCTTC.

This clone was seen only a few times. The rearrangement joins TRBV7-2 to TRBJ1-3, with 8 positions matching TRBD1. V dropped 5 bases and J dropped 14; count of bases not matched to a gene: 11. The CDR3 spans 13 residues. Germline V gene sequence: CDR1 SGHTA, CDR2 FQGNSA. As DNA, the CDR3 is TGTGCCAGCAGCCTTAGCCCGGGACAGGCTGTATATTTT. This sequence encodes CASSLSPGQAVYF.

CDR3 in DNA: TGTGCCAGCTCACCATCCGGGCAAGAGACCCAGTACTTC. Translating it yields CASSPSGQETQYF. The chain is built from TRBV18 and TRBJ2-5; no clear D. The CDR3 loop spans 13 amino acids. Germline CDR1 KGHSH, CDR2 LQKENI. Trimming removed 2 bases from V and 2 bases from J, with 6 bases in between.

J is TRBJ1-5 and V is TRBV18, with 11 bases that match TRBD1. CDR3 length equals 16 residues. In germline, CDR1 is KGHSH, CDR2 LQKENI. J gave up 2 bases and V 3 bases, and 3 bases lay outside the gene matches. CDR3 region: CASSPGQGDGNQPQHF. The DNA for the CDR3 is TGTGCCAGCTCACCGGGACAGGGGGATGGCAATCAGCCCCAGCATTTT.

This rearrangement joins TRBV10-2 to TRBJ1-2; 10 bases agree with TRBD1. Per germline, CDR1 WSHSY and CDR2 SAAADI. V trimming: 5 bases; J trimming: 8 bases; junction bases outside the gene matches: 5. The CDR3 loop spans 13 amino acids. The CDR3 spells CASSPGQGMGYTF. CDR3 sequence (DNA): TGCGCCAGCAGTCCGGGACAGGGGATGGGCTACACCTTC.

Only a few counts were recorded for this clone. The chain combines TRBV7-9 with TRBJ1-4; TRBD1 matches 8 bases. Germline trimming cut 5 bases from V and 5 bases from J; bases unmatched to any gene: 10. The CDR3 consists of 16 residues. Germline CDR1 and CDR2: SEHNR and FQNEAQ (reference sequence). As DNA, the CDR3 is TGTGCCAGCAGCAGGAGAACCGACAGGGGAAATGAAAAACTGTTTTTT. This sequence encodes CASSRRTDRGNEKLFF.

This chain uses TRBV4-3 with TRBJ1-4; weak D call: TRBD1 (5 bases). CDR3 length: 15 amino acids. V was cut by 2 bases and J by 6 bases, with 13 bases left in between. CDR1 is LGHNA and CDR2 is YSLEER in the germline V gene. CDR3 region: CASSQLATGYEKLFF. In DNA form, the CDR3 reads TGCGCCAGCAGCCAATTGGCAACAGGATATGAAAAACTGTTTTTT.

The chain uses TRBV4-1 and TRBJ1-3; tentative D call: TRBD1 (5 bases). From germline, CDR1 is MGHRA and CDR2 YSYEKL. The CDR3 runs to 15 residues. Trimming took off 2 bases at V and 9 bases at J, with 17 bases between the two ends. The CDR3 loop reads CASSQLDTRFGTIYF. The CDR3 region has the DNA TGCGCCAGCAGCCAATTGGACACTCGCTTCGGCACCATATATTTT.

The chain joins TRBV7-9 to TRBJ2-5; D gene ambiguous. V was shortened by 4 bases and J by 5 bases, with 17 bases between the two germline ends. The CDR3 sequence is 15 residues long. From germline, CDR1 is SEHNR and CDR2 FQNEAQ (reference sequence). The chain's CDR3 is CASSYPFRPEETQYF. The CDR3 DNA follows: TGTGCCAGCAGCTACCCATTCAGGCCAGAGGAGACCCAGTACTTC. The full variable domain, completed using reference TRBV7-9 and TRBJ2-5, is DTGVSQNPRHKITKRGQNVTFRCDPISEHNRLYWYRQTLGQGPEFLTYFQNEAQLEKSRLLSDRFSAERPKGSFSTLEIQRTEQGDSAMYLCASSYPFRPEETQYFGPGTRLLVL.

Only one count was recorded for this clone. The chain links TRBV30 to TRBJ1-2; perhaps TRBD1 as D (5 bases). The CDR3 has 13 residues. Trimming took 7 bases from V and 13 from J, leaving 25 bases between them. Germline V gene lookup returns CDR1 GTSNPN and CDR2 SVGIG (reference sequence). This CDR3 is CAYLPHSRGVGTF. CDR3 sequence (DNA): TGTGCCTACCTCCCCCATTCTCGGGGCGTGGGCACCTTC.

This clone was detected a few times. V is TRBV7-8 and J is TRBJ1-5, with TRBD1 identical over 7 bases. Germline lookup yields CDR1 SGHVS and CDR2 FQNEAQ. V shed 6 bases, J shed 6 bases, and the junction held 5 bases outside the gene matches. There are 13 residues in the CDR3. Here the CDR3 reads CASRGQSGQPQHF. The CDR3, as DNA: TGTGCCAGCAGGGGACAGTCCGGTCAGCCCCAGCATTTT.

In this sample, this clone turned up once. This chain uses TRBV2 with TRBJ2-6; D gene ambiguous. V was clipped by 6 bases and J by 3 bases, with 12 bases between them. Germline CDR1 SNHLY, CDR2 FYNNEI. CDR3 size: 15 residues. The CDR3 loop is CASSLVPGGANVLTF. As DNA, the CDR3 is TGTGCCAGCAGCCTCGTACCGGGTGGGGCCAACGTCCTGACTTTC.

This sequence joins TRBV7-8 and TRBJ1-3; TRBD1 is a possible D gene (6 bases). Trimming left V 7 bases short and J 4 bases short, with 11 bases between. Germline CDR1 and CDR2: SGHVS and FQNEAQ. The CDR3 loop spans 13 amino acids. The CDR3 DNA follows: TGTGCCAGCACCCTAGACAGGGGAAACACCATATATTTT. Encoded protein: CASTLDRGNTIYF.

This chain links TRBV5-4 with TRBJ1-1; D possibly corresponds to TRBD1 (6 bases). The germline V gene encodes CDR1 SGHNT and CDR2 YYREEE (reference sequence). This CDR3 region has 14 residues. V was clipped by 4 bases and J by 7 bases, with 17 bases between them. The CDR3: CASSPGGARIEAFF. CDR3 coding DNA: TGTGCCAGCAGCCCGGGGGGGGCGCGGATTGAAGCTTTCTTT.